A selection of T cell receptor beta chains follows, all from one sample in a study of T cell repertoires in aging, cancer and after chemotherapy. Using its own MiXCR run on the multiplex PCR reads, TCRdb lists one record per CDR3 protein. This table has some 14,000 distinct CDR3 sequences, roughly 26% appearing once. Sample: blood. The source of these receptors is a human donor in good health. The conserved cysteine and the conserved F or W are not part of the CDR3 here.

V,CDR3
TRBV20-1,SARVAGVGKNIQY
TRBV30,AWSESEREKLF
TRBV12-3/TRBV12-4,ASGDRESNQPQH
TRBV27,ASSFSGTNYGYT
TRBV7-3,ASSLSTGNTIY
TRBV5-6,ASSLKMGVSNQPQH
TRBV7-2,ASSLAGWQGLGEAF
TRBV5-1,ASSRDRGMPDTQY
TRBV19,ASSTTTTVTNTEAF
TRBV6-6,ASSYVSNQPQH
TRBV6-1,ASSEGAHPNEQF
TRBV12-5,ASGLRTGGDPGNTIY
TRBV25-1,ASSDSHGSYEQY
TRBV12-3/TRBV12-4,ASRHGTGGVGT
TRBV6-5,ASTSPGGDTQY